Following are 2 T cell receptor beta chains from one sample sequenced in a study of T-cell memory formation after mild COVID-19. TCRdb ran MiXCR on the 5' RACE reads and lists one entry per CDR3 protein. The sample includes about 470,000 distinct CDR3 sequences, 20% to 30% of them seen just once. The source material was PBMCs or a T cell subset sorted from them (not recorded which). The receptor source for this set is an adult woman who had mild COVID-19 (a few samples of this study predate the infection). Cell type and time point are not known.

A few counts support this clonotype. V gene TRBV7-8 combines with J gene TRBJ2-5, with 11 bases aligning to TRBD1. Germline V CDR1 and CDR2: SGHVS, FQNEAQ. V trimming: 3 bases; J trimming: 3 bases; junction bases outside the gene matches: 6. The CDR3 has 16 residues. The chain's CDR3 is CASSFPSGQGEETQYF. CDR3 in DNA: TGTGCCAGCAGCTTCCCCTCGGGACAGGGGGAAGAGACCCAGTACTTC.

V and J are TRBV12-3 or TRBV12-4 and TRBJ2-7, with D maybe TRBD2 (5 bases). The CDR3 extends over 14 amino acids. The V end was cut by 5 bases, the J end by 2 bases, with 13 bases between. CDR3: CASSPIRGTYEQYF. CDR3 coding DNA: TGTGCCAGCAGTCCGATACGGGGTACCTACGAGCAGTACTTC.